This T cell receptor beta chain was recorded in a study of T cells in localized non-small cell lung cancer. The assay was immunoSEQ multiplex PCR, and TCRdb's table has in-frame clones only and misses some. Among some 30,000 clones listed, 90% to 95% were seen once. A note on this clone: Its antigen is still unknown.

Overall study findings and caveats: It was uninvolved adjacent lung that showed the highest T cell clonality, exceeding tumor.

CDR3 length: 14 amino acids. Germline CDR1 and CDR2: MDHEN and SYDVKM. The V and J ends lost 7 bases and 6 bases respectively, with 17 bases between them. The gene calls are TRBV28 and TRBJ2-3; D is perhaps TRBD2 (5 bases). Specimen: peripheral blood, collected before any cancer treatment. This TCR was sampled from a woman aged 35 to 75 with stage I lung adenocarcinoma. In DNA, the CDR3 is TGTGCCAGCAATCGGGTGGCTAGCAGGGATACGCAGTATTTT. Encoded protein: CASNRVASRDTQYF.